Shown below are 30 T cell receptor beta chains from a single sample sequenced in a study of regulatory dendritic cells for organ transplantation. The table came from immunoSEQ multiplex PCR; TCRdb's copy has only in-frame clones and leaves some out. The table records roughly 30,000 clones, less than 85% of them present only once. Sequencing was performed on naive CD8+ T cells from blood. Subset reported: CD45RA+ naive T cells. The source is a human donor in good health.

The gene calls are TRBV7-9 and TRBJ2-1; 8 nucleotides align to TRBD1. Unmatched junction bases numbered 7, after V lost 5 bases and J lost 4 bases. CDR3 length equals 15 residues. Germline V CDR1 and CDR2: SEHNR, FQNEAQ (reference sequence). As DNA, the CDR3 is TGTGCCAGCAGCCCTCGGACAGGGAGGTACAATGAGCAGTTCTTC. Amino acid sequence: CASSPRTGRYNEQFF.

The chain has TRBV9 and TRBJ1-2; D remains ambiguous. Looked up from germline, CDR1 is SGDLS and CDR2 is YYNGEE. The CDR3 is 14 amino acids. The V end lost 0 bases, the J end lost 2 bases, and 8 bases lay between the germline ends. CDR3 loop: CASSVDGPNYGYTF. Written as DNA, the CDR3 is TGTGCCAGCAGCGTAGACGGTCCGAACTATGGCTACACCTTC.

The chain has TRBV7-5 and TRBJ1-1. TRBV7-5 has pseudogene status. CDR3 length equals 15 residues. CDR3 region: CAETGSANTNTEAFF. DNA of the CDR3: TGTGCCGAGACGGGTTCAGCCAACACGAACACTGAAGCTTTCTTT.

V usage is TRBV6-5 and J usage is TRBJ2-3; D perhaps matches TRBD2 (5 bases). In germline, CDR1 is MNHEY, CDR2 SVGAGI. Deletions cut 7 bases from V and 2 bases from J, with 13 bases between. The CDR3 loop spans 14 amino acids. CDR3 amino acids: CASTLAADTDTQYF. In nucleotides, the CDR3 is TGTGCCAGCACCCTAGCTGCGGACACAGATACGCAGTATTTT.

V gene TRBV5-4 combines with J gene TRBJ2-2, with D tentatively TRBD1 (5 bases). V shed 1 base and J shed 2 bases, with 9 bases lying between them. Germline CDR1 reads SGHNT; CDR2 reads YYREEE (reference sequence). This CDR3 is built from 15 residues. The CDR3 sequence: CASSLWGTNTGELFF. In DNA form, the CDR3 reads TGTGCCAGCAGCTTGTGGGGCACCAACACCGGGGAGCTGTTTTTT.

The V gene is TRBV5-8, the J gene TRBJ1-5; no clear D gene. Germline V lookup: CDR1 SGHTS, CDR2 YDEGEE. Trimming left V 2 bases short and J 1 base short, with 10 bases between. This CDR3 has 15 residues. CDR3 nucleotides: TGTGCCAGCAGCTTAGTGTATCGGAGCAATCAGCCCCAGCATTTT. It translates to CASSLVYRSNQPQHF.

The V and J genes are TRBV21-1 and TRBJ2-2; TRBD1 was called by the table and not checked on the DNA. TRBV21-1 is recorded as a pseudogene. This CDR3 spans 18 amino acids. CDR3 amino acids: CASSKARGSVGAAGELFF. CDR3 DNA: TGTGCCAGCAGCAAAGCGCGCGGTTCGGTAGGGGCGGCCGGGGAGCTGTTTTTT.

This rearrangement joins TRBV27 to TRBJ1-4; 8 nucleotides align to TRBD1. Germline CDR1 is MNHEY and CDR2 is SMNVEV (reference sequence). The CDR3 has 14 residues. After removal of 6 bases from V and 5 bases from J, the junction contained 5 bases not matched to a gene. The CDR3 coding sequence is TGTGCCAGCAGAATGCGGACAGGGAATGAAAAACTGTTTTTT. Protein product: CASRMRTGNEKLFF.

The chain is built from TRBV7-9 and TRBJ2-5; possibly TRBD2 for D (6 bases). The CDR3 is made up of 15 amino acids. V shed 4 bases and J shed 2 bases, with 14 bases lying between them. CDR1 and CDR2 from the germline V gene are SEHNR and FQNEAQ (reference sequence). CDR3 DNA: TGTGCCAGCAGCTGGACCCCCCGGGGGCAAGAGACCCAGTACTTC. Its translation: CASSWTPRGQETQYF.

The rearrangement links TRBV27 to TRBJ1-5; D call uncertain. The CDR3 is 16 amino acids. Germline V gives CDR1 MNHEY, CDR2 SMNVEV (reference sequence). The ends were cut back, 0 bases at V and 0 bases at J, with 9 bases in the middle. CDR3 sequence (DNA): TGTGCCAGCAGTTTATCGAGCCCGAATAGCAATCAGCCCCAGCATTTT. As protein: CASSLSSPNSNQPQHF.

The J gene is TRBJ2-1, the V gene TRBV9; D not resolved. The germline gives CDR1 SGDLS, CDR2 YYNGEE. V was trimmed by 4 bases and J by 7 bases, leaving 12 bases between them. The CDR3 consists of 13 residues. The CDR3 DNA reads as TGTGCCAGCAGCCCCGCGGTACTAAATGAGCAGTTCTTC. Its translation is CASSPAVLNEQFF. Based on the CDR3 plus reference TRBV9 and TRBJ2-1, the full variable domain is DSGVTQTPKHLITATGQRVTLRCSPRSGDLSVYWYQQSLDQGLQFLIQYYNGEERAKGNILERFSAQQFPDLHSELNLSSLELGDSALYFCASSPAVLNEQFFGPGTRLTVL.

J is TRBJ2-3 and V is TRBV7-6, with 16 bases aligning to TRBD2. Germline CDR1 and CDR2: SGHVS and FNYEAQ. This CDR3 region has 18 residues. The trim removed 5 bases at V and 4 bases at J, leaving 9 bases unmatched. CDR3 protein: CASSPGTSGGAGADTQYF. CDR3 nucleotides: TGTGCCAGCAGCCCCGGGACTAGCGGGGGGGCCGGGGCAGATACGCAGTATTTT.

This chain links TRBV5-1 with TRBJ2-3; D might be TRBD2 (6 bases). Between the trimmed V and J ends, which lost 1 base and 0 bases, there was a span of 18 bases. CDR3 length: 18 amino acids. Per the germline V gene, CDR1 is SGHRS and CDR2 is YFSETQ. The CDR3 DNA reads TGCGCCAGCAGCTTGTATAGGGGCGCGGGGACTAGCACAGATACGCAGTATTTT. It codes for CASSLYRGAGTSTDTQYF.

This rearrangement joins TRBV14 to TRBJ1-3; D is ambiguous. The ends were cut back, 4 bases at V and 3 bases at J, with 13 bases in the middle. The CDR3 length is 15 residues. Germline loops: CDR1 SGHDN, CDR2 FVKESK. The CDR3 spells CASSLGERFGNTIYF. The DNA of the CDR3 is TGTGCCAGCAGCCTCGGGGAAAGGTTTGGAAACACCATATATTTT.

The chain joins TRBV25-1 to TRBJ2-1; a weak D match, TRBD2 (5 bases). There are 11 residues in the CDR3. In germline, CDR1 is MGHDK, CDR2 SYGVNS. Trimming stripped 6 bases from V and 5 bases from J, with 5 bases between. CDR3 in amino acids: CASRTNNEQFF. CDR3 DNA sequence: TGTGCCAGCAGGACTAACAATGAGCAGTTCTTC.

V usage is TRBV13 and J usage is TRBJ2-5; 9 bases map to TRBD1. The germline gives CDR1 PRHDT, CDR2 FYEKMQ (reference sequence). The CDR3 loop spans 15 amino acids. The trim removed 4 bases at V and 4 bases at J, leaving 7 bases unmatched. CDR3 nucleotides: TGTGCCAGCAGCTCCCCCGGACAGGGGAGAGAGACCCAGTACTTC. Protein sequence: CASSSPGQGRETQYF. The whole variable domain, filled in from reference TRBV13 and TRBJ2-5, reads AAGVIQSPRHLIKEKRETATLKCYPIPRHDTVYWYQQGPGQDPQFLISFYEKMQSDKGSIPDRFSAQQFSDYHSELNMSSLELGDSALYFCASSSPGQGRETQYFGPGTRLLVL.

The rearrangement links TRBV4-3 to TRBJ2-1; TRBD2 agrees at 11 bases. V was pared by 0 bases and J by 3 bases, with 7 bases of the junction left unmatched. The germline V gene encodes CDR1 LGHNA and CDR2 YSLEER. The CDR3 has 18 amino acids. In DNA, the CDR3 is TGCGCCAGCAGCCAAGATTTATCCGGGACTAGCGGCTACAATGAGCAGTTCTTC. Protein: CASSQDLSGTSGYNEQFF.

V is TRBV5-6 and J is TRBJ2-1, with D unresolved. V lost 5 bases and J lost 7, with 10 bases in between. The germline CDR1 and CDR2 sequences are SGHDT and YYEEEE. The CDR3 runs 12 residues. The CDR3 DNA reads TGTGCCAGCAGACTACGAAGAAATGAGCAGTTCTTC. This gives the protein CASRLRRNEQFF.

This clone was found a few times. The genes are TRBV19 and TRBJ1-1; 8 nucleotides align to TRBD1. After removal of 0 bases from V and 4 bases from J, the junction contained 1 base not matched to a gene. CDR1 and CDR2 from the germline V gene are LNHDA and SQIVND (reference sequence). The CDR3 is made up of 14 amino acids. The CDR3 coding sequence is TGTGCCAGTAGTATAGATGACAGGGGCACTGAAGCTTTCTTT. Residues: CASSIDDRGTEAFF.

In DNA, the CDR3 is TGTGCCAGCAGCTCTACACAGGACGGATTGAACACTGAAGCTTTCTTT. This translates into CASSSTQDGLNTEAFF. The genes are TRBV13 and TRBJ1-1, with D maybe TRBD1 (5 bases). The CDR3 has 16 amino acids. Deletions cut 4 bases from V and 0 bases from J, with 15 bases between. CDR1 and CDR2 from the germline V gene are PRHDT and FYEKMQ (reference sequence).

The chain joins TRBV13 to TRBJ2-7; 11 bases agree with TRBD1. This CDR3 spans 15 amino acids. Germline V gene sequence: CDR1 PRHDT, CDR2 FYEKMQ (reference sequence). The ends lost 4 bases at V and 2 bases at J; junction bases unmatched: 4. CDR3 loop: CASSSQGQGAYEQYF. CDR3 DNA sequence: TGTGCCAGCAGCTCCCAGGGACAGGGGGCCTACGAGCAGTACTTC.

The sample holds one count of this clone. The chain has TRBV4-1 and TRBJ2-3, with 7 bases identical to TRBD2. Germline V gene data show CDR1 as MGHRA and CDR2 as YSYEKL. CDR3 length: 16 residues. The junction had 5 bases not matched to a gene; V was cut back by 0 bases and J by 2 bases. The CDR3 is CASSQDRLANTDTQYF. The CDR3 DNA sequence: TGCGCCAGCAGCCAAGATAGACTAGCCAACACAGATACGCAGTATTTT.

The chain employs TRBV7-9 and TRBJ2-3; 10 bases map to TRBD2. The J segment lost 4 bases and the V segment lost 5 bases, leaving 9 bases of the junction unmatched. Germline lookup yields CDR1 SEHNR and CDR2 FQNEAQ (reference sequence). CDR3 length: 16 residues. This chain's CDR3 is CASSLPLAGDPDTQYF. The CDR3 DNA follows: TGTGCCAGCAGCCTACCCCTAGCGGGGGACCCAGATACGCAGTATTTT.

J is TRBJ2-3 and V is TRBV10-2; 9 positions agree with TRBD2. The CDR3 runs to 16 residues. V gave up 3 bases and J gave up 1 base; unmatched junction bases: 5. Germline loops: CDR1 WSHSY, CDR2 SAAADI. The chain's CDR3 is CASSEKRGAGTDTQYF. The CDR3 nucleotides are TGCGCCAGCAGTGAAAAGCGGGGGGCGGGCACAGATACGCAGTATTTT.

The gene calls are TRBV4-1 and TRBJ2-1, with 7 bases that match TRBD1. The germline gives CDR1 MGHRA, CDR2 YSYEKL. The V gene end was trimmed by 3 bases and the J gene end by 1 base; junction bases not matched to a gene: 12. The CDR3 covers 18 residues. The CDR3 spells CASSQANRGLGSYNEQFF. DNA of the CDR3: TGCGCCAGCAGCCAGGCGAACAGGGGCCTGGGTTCCTACAATGAGCAGTTCTTC.

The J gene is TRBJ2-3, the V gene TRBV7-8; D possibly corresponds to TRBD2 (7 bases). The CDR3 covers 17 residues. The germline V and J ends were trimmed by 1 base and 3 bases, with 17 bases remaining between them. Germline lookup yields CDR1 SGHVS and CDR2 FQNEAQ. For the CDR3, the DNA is TGTGCCAGCAGCTTAGTAGGGGGAGGGAGGGGAACAGATACGCAGTATTTT. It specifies CASSLVGGGRGTDTQYF.

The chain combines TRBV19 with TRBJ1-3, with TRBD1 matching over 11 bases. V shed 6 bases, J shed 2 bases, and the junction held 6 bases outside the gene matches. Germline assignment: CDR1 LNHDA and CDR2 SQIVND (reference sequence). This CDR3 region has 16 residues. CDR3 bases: TGTGCCAGTAGAGGGACAGGGGGAGAAACTGGAAACACCATATATTTT. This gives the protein CASRGTGGETGNTIYF.

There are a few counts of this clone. The CDR3 reads CASTTGTGGEQYF. The CDR3, as DNA: TGTGCCAGCACCACCGGGACAGGGGGCGAGCAGTACTTC. The V call is TRBV7-9, the J call TRBJ2-7, with 11 nucleotides matching TRBD1. This CDR3 spans 13 amino acids. V dropped 7 bases and J dropped 6; count of bases not matched to a gene: 5. The germline V gene encodes CDR1 SEHNR and CDR2 FQNEAQ (reference sequence).

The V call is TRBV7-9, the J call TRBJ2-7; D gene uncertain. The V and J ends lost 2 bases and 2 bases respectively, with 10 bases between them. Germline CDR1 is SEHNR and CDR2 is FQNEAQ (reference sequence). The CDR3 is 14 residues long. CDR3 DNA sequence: TGTGCCAGCAGCTTAAATCCCCTAACCTACGAGCAGTACTTC. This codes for CASSLNPLTYEQYF.

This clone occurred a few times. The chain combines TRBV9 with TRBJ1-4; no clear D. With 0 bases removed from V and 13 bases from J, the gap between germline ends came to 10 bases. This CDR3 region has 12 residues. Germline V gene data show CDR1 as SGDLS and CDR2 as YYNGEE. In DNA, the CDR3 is TGTGCCAGCAGCGTAGGGGGAGGAGCACTGTTTTTT. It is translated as CASSVGGGALFF.